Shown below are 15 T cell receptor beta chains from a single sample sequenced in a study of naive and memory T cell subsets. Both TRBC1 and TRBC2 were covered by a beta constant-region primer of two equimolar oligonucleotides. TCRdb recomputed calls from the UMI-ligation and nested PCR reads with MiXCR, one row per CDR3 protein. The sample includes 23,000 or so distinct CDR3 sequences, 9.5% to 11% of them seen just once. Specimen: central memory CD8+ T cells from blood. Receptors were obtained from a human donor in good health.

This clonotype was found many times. The CDR3 region has the DNA TGTGCCAGCAGCTTTAGCGGGGAAAACATTCAGTACTTC. Residues: CASSFSGENIQYF. V usage is TRBV11-2 and J usage is TRBJ2-4, with 8 bases aligning to TRBD2. The CDR3 has 13 amino acids. J gave up 5 bases and V 3 bases, and 0 bases lay outside the gene matches. Germline V gene lookup returns CDR1 SGHAT and CDR2 FQNNGV.

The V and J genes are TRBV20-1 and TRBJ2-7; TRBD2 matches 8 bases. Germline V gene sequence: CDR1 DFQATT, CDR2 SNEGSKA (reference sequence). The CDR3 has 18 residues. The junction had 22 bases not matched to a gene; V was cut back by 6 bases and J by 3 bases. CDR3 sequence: CSATKRDLTGGALYEQYF. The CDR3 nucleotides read TGCAGTGCCACAAAACGGGATCTGACGGGAGGGGCCCTCTACGAGCAGTACTTC.

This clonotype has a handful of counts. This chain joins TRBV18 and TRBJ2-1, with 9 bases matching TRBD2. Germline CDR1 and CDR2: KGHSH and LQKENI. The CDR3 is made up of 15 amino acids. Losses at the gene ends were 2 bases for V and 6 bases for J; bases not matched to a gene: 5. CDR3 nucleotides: TGTGCCAGCTCACCAGGGGCTAGCGGGACCAATGAGCAGTTCTTC. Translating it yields CASSPGASGTNEQFF.

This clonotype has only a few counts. The CDR3 bases are TGTGCCAGTAGTATCCTCGACAGGGCGAAGTTAGGCAATCAGCCCCAGCATTTT. Translation: CASSILDRAKLGNQPQHF. The rearrangement links TRBV19 to TRBJ1-5; TRBD1 aligns across 7 bases. The CDR3 has 18 amino acids. Germline loops: CDR1 LNHDA, CDR2 SQIVND (reference sequence). The junction had 13 bases not matched to a gene; V was cut back by 3 bases and J by 2 bases.

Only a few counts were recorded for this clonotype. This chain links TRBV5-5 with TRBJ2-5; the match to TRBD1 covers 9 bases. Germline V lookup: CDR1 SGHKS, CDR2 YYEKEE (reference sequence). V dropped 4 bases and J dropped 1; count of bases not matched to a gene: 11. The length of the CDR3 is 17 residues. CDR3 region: CASSDPDRGSSQETQYF. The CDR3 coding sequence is TGTGCCAGCAGCGATCCAGACAGGGGGTCTTCCCAAGAGACCCAGTACTTC.

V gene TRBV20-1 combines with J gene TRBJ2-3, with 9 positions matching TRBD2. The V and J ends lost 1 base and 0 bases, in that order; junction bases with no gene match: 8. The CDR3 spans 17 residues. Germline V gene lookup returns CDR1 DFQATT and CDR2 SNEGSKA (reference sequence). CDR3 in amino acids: CSARALAGTASTDTQYF. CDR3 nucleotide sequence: TGCAGTGCTAGAGCCCTAGCGGGAACCGCTAGCACAGATACGCAGTATTTT.

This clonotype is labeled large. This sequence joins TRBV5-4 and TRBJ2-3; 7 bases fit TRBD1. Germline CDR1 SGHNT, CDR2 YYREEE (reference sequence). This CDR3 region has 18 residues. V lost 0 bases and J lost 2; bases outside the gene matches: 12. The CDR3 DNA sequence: TGTGCCAGCAGCTTGGACGGGACAGCCGGATTTAACACAGATACGCAGTATTTT. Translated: CASSLDGTAGFNTDTQYF.

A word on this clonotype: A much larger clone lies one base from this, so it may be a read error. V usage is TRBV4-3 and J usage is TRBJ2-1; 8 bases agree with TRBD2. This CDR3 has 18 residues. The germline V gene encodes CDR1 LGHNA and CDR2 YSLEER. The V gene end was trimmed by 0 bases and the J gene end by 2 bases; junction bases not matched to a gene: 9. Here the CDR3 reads CASSQDYDSGVPYNEQFF. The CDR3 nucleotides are TGCGCCAGCAGCCAAGATTATGATAGCGGGGTCCCCTACAATGAGCAGTTCTTC.

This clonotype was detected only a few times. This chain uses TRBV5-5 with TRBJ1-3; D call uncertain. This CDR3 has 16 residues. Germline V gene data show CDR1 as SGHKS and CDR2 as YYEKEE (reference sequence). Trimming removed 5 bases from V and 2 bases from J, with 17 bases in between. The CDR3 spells CASRSAVPAPGNTIYF. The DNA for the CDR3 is TGTGCCAGCAGAAGTGCGGTTCCTGCCCCTGGAAACACCATATATTTT.

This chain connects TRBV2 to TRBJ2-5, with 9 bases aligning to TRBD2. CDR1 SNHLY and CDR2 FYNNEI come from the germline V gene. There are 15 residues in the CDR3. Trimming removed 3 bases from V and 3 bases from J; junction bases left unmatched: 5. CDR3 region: CASSEGLAGKETQYF. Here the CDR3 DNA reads TGTGCCAGCAGTGAGGGCCTAGCGGGGAAAGAGACCCAGTACTTC.

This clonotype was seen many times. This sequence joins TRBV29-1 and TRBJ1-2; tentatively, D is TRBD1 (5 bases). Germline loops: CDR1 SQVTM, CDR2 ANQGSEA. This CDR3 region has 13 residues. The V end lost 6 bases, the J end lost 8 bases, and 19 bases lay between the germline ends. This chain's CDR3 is CSVWDRRVKGYTF. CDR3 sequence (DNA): TGCAGCGTCTGGGACCGGAGAGTTAAAGGCTACACCTTC.

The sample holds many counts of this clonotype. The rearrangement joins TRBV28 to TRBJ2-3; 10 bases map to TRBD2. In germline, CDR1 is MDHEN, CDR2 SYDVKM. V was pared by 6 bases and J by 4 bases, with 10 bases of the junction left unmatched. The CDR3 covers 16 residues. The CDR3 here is CASSPGLAGVSDTQYF. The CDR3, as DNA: TGTGCCAGCAGCCCCGGTCTAGCGGGAGTCTCAGATACGCAGTATTTT.

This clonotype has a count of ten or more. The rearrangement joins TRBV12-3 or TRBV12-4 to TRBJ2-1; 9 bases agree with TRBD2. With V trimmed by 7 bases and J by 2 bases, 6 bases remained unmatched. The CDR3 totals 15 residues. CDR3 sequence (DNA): TGTGCCAGCACTCATAGCGGGAGTCCCTACAATGAGCAGTTCTTC. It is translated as CASTHSGSPYNEQFF.

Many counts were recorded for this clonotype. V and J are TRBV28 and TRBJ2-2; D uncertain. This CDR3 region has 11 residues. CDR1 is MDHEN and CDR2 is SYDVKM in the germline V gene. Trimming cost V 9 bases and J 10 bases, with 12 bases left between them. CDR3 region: CASGKSQELFF. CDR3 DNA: TGTGCCAGTGGAAAGTCACAGGAGCTGTTTTTT.

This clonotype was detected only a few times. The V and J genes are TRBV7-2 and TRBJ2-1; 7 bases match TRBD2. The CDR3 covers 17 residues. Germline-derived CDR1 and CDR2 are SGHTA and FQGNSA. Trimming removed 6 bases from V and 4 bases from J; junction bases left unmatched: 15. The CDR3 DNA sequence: TGTGCCAGCAGTTCCCCCTATGGGGGAGGGCTTTACAATGAGCAGTTCTTC. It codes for CASSSPYGGGLYNEQFF. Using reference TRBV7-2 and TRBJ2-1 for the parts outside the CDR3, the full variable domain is GAGVSQSPSNKVTEKGKDVELRCDPISGHTALYWYRQSLGQGLEFLIYFQGNSAPDKSGLPSDRFSAERTGGSVSTLTIQRTQQEDSAVYLCASSSPYGGGLYNEQFFGPGTRLTVL.